These 9 T cell receptor beta chains were all obtained from the same sample, sequenced in a study of cytomegalovirus exposure and HLA in healthy donors. PCR amplification relied on 60 Vbeta primers (plus 13 Jbeta primers). TCRdb keeps only in-frame clones here, not all; method: immunoSEQ multiplex PCR. Of some 110,000 clones in the sample, about 72% are singletons; the top ten hold roughly 4.5%. The specimen sequenced was PBMCs. The origin of the receptors is a man aged 45 to 65 in good health and CMV-seropositive.

This sequence joins TRBV6-4 and TRBJ2-7, with TRBD2 matching 12 bases. Per germline, CDR1 MRHNA and CDR2 SNTAGT. V dropped 0 bases and J dropped 1; count of bases not matched to a gene: 4. This CDR3 has 17 residues. Here the CDR3 DNA reads TGTGCCAGCAGTGACTCGAAAACTAGCGGGGGGTCCTACGAGCAGTACTTC. It codes for CASSDSKTSGGSYEQYF.

The CDR3 bases are TGTGCCAGCAGTTCCCGGGACAGGGGTCCCTACGAGCAGTACTTC. Translated, it gives CASSSRDRGPYEQYF. J is TRBJ2-7 and V is TRBV6-5, with 10 bases that match TRBD1. From germline, CDR1 is MNHEY and CDR2 SVGAGI. With V trimmed by 4 bases and J by 2 bases, 5 bases remained unmatched. The CDR3 has 15 amino acids.

The CDR3 loop is CASSQGLIENTEAFF. The CDR3, as DNA: TGTGCCAGCTCACAGGGGCTTATAGAGAACACTGAAGCTTTCTTT. This sequence joins TRBV18 and TRBJ1-1; a possible D gene is TRBD1 (5 bases). The V gene lost 4 bases and the J gene lost 1 base, with 13 bases spanning the gap. Germline V CDR1 and CDR2: KGHSH, LQKENI. The length of the CDR3 is 15 residues.

The V call is TRBV7-9, the J call TRBJ1-2; the D is unclear. The germline V gene encodes CDR1 SEHNR and CDR2 FQNEAQ (reference sequence). CDR3 size: 13 residues. Trimming took 3 bases from V and 4 from J, leaving 9 bases between them. The DNA for the CDR3 is TGTGCCAGCAGCTTGGACTCAACCTATGGCTACACCTTC. Amino acids: CASSLDSTYGYTF.

The chain is built from TRBV4-2 and TRBJ1-6; D not certain. There are 15 residues in the CDR3. Germline V gene data show CDR1 as LGHNA and CDR2 as YNFKEQ. Trimming took off 1 base at V and 7 bases at J, with 11 bases between the two ends. CDR3 sequence (DNA): TGTGCCAGCAGCCAAGCTAGCCCAGACAATTCACCCCTCCACTTT. Its protein is CASSQASPDNSPLHF.

The V gene is TRBV29-1, the J gene TRBJ1-5; D gene unclear. The V end was cut by 2 bases, the J end by 0 bases, with 11 bases between. Germline V gene data show CDR1 as SQVTM and CDR2 as ANQGSEA. This CDR3 contains 15 residues. The CDR3 loop is CSVERVRHSNQPQHF. The CDR3 DNA sequence: TGCAGCGTTGAAAGAGTCCGCCATAGCAATCAGCCCCAGCATTTT.

The chain couples TRBV7-9 to TRBJ2-7; possible D gene TRBD1, 5 bases. CDR1 SEHNR and CDR2 FQNEAQ come from the germline V gene (reference sequence). This CDR3 spans 14 amino acids. V was clipped by 5 bases and J by 4 bases, with 15 bases between them. The CDR3 coding sequence is TGTGCCAGCAGCCTGGACATTTCCCCGTACGAGCAGTACTTC. It translates to CASSLDISPYEQYF.

The chain is built from TRBV27 and TRBJ1-1, with 9 bases lining up with TRBD1. CDR3 size: 17 residues. J gave up 5 bases and V 6 bases, and 16 bases lay outside the gene matches. CDR1 is MNHEY and CDR2 is SMNVEV in the germline V gene (reference sequence). The CDR3 DNA follows: TGTGCCAGCAGGTATCGAGGGACAGGGCTAATCGGGACTGAAGCTTTCTTT. This translates into CASRYRGTGLIGTEAFF.

The chain combines TRBV10-3 with TRBJ2-7; the match to TRBD1 covers 8 bases. Trimming removed 4 bases from V and 2 bases from J; junction bases left unmatched: 7. Germline loops: CDR1 ENHRY, CDR2 SYGVKD. This CDR3 has 15 amino acids. The CDR3 here is CAISAGQGTPYEQYF. DNA for the CDR3: TGTGCCATCAGTGCTGGACAGGGAACCCCCTACGAGCAGTACTTC.